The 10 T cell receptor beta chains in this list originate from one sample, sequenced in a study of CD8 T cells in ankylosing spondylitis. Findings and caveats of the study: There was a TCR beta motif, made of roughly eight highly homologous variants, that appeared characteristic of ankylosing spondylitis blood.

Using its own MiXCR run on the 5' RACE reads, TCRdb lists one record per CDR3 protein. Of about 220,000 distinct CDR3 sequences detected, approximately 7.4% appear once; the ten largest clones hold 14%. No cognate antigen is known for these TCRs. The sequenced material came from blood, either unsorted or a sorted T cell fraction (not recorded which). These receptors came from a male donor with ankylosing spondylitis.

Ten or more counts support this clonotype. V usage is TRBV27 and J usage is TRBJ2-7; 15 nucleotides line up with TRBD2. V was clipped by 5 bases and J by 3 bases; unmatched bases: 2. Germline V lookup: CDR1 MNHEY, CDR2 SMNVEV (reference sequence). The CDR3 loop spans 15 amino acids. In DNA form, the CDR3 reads TGTGCCAGCAGTCAGGGACTAGCGGGGGGCTACGAGCAGTACTTC. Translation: CASSQGLAGGYEQYF.

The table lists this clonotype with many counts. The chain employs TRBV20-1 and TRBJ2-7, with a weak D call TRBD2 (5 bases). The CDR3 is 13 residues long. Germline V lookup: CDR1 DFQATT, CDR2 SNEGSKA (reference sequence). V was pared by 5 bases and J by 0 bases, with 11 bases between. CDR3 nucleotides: TGCAGTGCTCCCGGCACTAGCTCCTACGAGCAGTACTTC. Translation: CSAPGTSSYEQYF.

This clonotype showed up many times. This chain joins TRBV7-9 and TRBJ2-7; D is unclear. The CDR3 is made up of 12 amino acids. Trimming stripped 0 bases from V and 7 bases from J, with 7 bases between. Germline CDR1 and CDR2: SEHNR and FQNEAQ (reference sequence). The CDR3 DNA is TGTGCCAGCAGCTTAGCCAGGCTGGAGCAGTACTTC. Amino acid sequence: CASSLARLEQYF.

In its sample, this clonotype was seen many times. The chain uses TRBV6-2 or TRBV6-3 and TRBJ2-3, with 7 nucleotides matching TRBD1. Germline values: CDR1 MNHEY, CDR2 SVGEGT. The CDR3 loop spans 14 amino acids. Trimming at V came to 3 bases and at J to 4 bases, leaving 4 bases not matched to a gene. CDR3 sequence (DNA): TGTGCCAGCAGTTATACAGGGGTCCCAGATACGCAGTATTTT. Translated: CASSYTGVPDTQYF.

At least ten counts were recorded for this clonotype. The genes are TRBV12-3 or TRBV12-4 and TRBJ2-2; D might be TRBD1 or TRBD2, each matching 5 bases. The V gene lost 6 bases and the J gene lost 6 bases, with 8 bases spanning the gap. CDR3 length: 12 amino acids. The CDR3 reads CASSWGSGELFF. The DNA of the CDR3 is TGTGCCAGCAGCTGGGGGTCCGGGGAGCTGTTTTTT.

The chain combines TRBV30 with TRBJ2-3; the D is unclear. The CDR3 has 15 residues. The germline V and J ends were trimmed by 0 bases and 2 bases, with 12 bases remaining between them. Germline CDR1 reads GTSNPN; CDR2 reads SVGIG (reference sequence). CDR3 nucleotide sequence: TGTGCCTGGAGTGTTCTATCCGGATACACAGATACGCAGTATTTT. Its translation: CAWSVLSGYTDTQYF.

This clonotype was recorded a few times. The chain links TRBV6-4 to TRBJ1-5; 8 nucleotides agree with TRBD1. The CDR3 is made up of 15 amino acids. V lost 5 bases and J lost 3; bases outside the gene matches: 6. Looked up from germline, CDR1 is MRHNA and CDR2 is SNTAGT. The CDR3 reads CASSLTGDNNQPQHF. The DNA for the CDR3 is TGTGCCAGCAGTCTGACAGGGGATAACAATCAGCCCCAGCATTTT.

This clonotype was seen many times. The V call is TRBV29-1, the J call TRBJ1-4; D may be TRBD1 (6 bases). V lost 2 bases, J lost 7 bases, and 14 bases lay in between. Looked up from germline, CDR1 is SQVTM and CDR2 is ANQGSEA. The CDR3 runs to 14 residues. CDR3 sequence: CSVEFWEQGEKLFF. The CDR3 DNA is TGCAGCGTTGAATTTTGGGAACAGGGTGAAAAACTGTTTTTT. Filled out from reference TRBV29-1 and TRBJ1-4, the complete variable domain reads SAVISQKPSRDICQRGTSLTIQCQVDSQVTMMFWYRQQPGQSLTLIATANQGSEATYESGFVIDKFPISRPNLTFSTLTVSNMSPEDSSIYLCSVEFWEQGEKLFFGSGTQLSVL.

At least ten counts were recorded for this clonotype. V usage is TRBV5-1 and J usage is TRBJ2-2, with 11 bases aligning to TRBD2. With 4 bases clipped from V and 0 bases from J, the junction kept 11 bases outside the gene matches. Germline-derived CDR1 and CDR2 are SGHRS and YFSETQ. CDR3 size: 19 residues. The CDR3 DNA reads TGCGCCAGCAGCCACGTGGGACTAGCGGAAATATCGAACACCGGGGAGCTGTTTTTT. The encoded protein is CASSHVGLAEISNTGELFF.

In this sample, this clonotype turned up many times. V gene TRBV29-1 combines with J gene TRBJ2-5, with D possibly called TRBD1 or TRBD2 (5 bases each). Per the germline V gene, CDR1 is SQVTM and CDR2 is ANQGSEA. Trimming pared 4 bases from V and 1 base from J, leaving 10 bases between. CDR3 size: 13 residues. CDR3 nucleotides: TGCAGCGTTGGGTGGGGGACCCAAGAGACCCAGTACTTC. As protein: CSVGWGTQETQYF.